Sequencing of this TCR beta chain was carried out in a study of blood T cells in healthy people across ages (dated by TCRdb to between 2015 and 2017). For context, the study as a whole: In model experiments, template switching captured about one uniquely barcoded TCR beta cDNA molecule for every two T cells. The study measured age-related changes in TCR beta repertoire diversity using deep sequencing normalized with unique cDNA molecular identifiers. The donors were split into four age groups: young (average around 15 years), middle-aged (39), aged (roughly 65) and long-lived (about 82). For two donors (one aged 18 to 30 and one aged 80 or older), the study analyzed two additional independent replicas of 1 million unique cDNA reads from the same blood draw. Results the study describes overall, beyond this receptor: As age increased, observed TCR beta diversity per million T cells dropped in a roughly linear way, and a significant reduction was already evident by age 40. Estimates of total diversity based on one million sequenced T cells were regarded as lower bounds and as underestimates. The percentage of naive T cells measured by flow cytometry correlated strongly with observed TCR beta diversity. Donor CMV infection status was unknown, potentially confounding age-related changes in expanded clonotypes. Compared with the aged group, the long-lived group had more naive CD4+ T cells, fewer expanded clones and increased TCR diversity, suggesting age selection. Because profiling used bulk unsorted PBMCs, naive and antigen-experienced compartments could not be compared conclusively.

V and J lose 4 bases and 2 bases, and a span of 11 bases separates them. Reading from cysteine to phenylalanine, the CDR3 counts 13 amino acids. Only CDR3 DNA is held: 39 bases, read in frame from base 1. Per the germline V gene (reference sequence), DFQATT is the CDR1 and SNEGSKA is the CDR2. Library construction relied on 5' RACE. These reads were obtained on an Illumina HiSeq 2500. A second PCR of roughly 6 to 11 cycles was run with a J-beta primer mix and a sample-barcoded 5' primer. A template-switch 5' adaptor carrying 12 random nucleotides introduced a unique molecular identifier onto each TCR beta cDNA molecule. Each sample yielded at least 3 million CDR3-containing paired-end reads. The Mint cDNA synthesis kit, primed by a TRBC-specific oligonucleotide, was used to synthesize first-strand cDNA from all RNA. After uracil-DNA glycosylase treatment, a first 18-cycle PCR used universal primers M1SS and BC2_uni_R on all cDNA. Processing in the source paper ran as follows. Normalization of each sample was performed by random selection of 1 million high-quality reads, each carrying a distinct molecular identifier. Reads sharing molecular identifiers were discarded rather than binned into consensus sequences. MiTCR, with a Q25 quality threshold and the strictest error-elimination algorithm, was used for CDR3 identification, clonotype clustering and error correction. Lower-bound total TCR beta diversity was estimated with a nonparametric unseen species model using Euler transformation. TCRdb handled the public reads itself, with Q25 trimming in fastp and clone calling in MiXCR, and kept productive beta chains. Under each unique CDR3 protein, matching rows form one entry showing the most common genes and DNA. TCRdb's processing, not the authors' own work, is the source of the V and J calls. For this sample there are approximately 960,000 distinct CDR3 sequences; 25% to 30% appear just once. The ten most abundant clones make up roughly 10% of the sample.

This clonotype occurred a few times. The specificity of this receptor is unknown. Base qualities are missing; no much larger clone stands one base away. The roughly 38 donors, aged about 6 to 95 years, were systemically healthy Caucasian individuals from Russia. Each donor gave roughly 9.5 milliliters of peripheral blood, collected into EDTA-treated Vacutainer tubes. Ficoll-Paque density-gradient centrifugation was used to isolate PBMCs, with at least 7 million per sample. Total RNA was extracted from PBMCs with Trizol reagent, with at least 5.5 micrograms obtained per sample. For every donor, an aliquot of PBMCs went through flow cytometry to measure the percentages of naive CD45RAhigh/CD27high T cells. This sample also belongs to another study, concerning T cells of mothers and their children. As noted in the second study: Nine systemically healthy Caucasian individuals, comprising three mothers and their six children, were included as donors. cDNA synthesis consumed the entire amount of extracted RNA, loaded at 1.5 ug RNA in each 15 ul reaction. Sample barcodes and 2-4 random nucleotides were added via the M1S primer in the second PCR. Each mother yielded over 9 million TCR beta CDR3 reads and each child roughly 3 million reads. Thymic selection similarly shapes TCR recombination output in related and unrelated pairs, with minor effect from inherited differences. Normalized repertoire overlap was always found to be slightly, but never significantly, higher in related mother-child pairs than in unrelated mother-child pairs. No persistent microchimeric T cell clones were found, with a detection sensitivity of approximately 95 clones per million clonotypes. In the study, deep NGS was used to compare the TCR beta repertoires of mothers and children, and features distinguishing related mother-child pairs from unrelated individuals were sought. On average, the children were about 10 +/- 4 years old, while the mothers were approximately 40 +/- 4 years old. After adapter ligation with NEBNext reagents, the libraries were sequenced on Illumina HiSeq 2000 with 100+100 nt paired-end reads. Mother and child libraries were prepared a month apart and sequenced in separate runs to prevent cross-contamination. For each donor, between about 500,000 and 2,200,000 distinct TCR beta clonotypes were identified. Naive TCR beta clonotypes were estimated from low-frequency clonotypes matched to each donor's FACS-determined naive share, without sorting.

The sample consisted of blood. Rearrangement joined TRBV20-1 to TRBJ2-5; tentative D gene TRBD2, with 6 bases matching. The sequence came from a woman in her forties in good health. The CDR3 corresponds to CSATRGTQETQYF. In nucleotide form, the sequence is TGCAGTGCTACCCGGGGGACGCAAGAGACCCAGTACTTC.